Following are 5 T cell receptor beta chains from one sample sequenced in a study of CD8 T cells in ankylosing spondylitis. Study conclusions and caveats: For ankylosing spondylitis blood, a TCR beta motif of roughly 8 highly homologous variants appeared characteristic.

Antigen specificity for these receptors is unknown. TCRdb re-analysed the 5' RACE reads in MiXCR, keeping a single row per CDR3 protein. The data hold 700,000 to 1,000,000 distinct CDR3 sequences, with roughly 12% observed a single time. Sequencing was carried out using blood, either unsorted or a sorted T cell fraction (not recorded which). All receptors derive from a male donor with ankylosing spondylitis.

This clonotype was counted many times. In nucleotides, the CDR3 is TGTGCCAGCAGCCAAGAAGGTAGCGGGGAGCCCTACAATGAGCAGTTCTTC. This gives the protein CASSQEGSGEPYNEQFF. The chain carries TRBV4-2 and TRBJ2-1; 8 positions match TRBD2. CDR3 length equals 17 residues. Germline lookup yields CDR1 LGHNA and CDR2 YNFKEQ. The trim removed 0 bases at V and 2 bases at J, leaving 6 bases unmatched.

This clonotype was counted many times. The chain links TRBV20-1 to TRBJ2-2; either TRBD1 or TRBD2 may supply D (5 bases each). The CDR3 is 14 residues long. V shed 5 bases and J shed 1 base, with 11 bases lying between them. The germline V gene encodes CDR1 DFQATT and CDR2 SNEGSKA (reference sequence). In DNA, the CDR3 is TGCAGTGCTCCGGGGCTTATGAACACCGGGGAGCTGTTTTTT. Residues: CSAPGLMNTGELFF.

In its sample, this clonotype was seen a few times. The chain couples TRBV9 to TRBJ1-1; D is undetermined. V lost 4 bases, J lost 1 base, and 11 bases lay in between. The CDR3 is 14 residues long. Germline V gives CDR1 SGDLS, CDR2 YYNGEE. The CDR3 loop reads CASSPTSKNTEAFF. The CDR3 DNA sequence: TGTGCCAGCAGCCCCACTTCAAAGAACACTGAAGCTTTCTTT.

This clonotype was observed a few times. V gene TRBV12-3 or TRBV12-4 combines with J gene TRBJ2-2; D possibly matches TRBD1 or TRBD2 (5 bases each). The CDR3 loop spans 16 amino acids. V was pared by 3 bases and J by 6 bases, with 17 bases between. In DNA form, the CDR3 reads TGTGCCAGCAGTTTGCGAGGGGCGGGCTACTCCGGGGAGCTGTTTTTT. Its protein product is CASSLRGAGYSGELFF.

This clonotype came up a few times. This chain uses TRBV3-1 with TRBJ1-6, with D uncertain. Germline V CDR1 and CDR2: LGHDT, YNNKEL (reference sequence). Deletions cut 1 base from V and 13 bases from J, with 11 bases between. There are 13 residues in the CDR3. CDR3 DNA: TGTGCCAGCAGCCAAGGGCCCTTGGTTCCCCTCCACTTT. Protein: CASSQGPLVPLHF.